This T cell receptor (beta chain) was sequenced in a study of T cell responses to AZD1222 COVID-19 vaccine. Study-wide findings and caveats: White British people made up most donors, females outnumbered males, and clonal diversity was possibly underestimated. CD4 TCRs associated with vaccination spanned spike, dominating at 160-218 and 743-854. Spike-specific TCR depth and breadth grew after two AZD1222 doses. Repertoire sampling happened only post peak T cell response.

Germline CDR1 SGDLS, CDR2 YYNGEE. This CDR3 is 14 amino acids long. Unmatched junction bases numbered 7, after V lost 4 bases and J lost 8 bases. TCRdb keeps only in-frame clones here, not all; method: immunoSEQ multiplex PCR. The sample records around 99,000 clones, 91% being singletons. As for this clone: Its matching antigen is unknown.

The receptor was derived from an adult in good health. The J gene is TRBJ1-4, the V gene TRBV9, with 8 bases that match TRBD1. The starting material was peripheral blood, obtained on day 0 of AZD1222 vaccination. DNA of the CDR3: TGTGCCAGCAGCCCTAGGACAGGGAACGAAAAACTGTTTTTT. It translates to CASSPRTGNEKLFF.